The present T cell receptor beta chain was sequenced within a study of shared clonotypes between healthy human individuals. The ends were cut back, 3 bases at V and 6 bases at J, with 16 bases in the middle. The CDR3 is 14 residues long. Germline V lookup: CDR1 SGHRS, CDR2 YFSETQ. Assay used: immunoSEQ multiplex PCR; TCRdb lists only in-frame clones, some missing. The table shows some 2,400,000 clones, with 90% to 97% occurring only once. This clone was seen just once. The gene calls are TRBV5-1 and TRBJ2-7, with D maybe TRBD1 (6 bases). Sequencing used naive CD4+ T cells sorted from blood. Subset in this sample: CD45RA+ positively selected. This TCR was recovered from a man between 18 and 35 years old in good health. The chain's CDR3 is CASSSPGRGGEQYF. The CDR3 coding sequence is TGCGCCAGCAGCTCCCCGGGCAGGGGCGGCGAGCAGTACTTC. The full variable domain, rest sourced from reference TRBV5-1 and TRBJ2-7, is KAGVTQTPRYLIKTRGQQVTLSCSPISGHRSVSWYQQTPGQGLQFLFEYFSETQRNKGNFPGRFSGRQFSNSRSEMNVSTLELGDSALYLCASSSPGRGGEQYFGPGTRLTVT.